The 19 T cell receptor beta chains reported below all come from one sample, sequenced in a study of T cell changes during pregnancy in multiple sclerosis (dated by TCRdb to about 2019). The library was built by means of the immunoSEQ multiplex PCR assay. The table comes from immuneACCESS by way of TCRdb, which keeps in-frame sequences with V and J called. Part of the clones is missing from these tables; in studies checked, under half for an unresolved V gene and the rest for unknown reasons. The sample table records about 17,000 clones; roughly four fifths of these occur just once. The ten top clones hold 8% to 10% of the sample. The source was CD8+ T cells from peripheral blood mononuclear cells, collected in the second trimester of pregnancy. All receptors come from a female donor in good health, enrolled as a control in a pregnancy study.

This CDR3 reads CASSLARGQNNEQFF. The CDR3 DNA reads as TGTGCCAGCAGCTTAGCCCGGGGACAGAACAATGAGCAGTTCTTC. V is TRBV11-2 and J is TRBJ2-1, with 7 nucleotides matching TRBD1. The CDR3 contains 15 residues. With 1 base clipped from V and 5 bases from J, the junction kept 5 bases outside the gene matches. Germline CDR1 reads SGHAT; CDR2 reads FQNNGV.

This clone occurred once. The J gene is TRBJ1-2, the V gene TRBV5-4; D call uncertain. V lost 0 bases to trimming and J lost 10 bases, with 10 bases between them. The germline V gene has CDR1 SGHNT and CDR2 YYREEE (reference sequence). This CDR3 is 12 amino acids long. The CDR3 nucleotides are TGTGCCAGCAGCTTGGACGCAGATAACTACACCTTC. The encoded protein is CASSLDADNYTF.

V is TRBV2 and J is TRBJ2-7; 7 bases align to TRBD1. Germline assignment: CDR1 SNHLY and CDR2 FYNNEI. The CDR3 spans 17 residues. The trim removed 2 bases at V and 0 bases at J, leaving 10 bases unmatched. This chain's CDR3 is CASSETFTGDSSYEQYF. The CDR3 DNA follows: TGTGCCAGCAGTGAAACTTTTACAGGGGACAGCTCCTACGAGCAGTACTTC.

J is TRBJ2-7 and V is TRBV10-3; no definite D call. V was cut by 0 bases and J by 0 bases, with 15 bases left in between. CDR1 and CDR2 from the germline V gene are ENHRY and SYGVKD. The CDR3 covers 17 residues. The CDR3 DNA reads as TGTGCCATCAGTGAGTCTGGAGAGAAACGTAACTCCTACGAGCAGTACTTC. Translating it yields CAISESGEKRNSYEQYF.

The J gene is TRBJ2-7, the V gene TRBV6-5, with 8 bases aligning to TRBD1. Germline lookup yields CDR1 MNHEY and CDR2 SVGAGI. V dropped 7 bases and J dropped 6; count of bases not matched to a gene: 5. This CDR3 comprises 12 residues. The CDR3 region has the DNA TGTGCCAGCAAAACAGGGGGAAGCGAGCAGTACTTC. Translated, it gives CASKTGGSEQYF.

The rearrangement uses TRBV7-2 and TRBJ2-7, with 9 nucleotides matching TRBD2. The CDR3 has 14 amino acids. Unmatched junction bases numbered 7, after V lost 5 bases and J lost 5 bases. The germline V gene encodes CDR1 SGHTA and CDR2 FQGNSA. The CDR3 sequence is CASSPSGAQNEQYF. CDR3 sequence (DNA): TGTGCCAGCAGCCCTAGCGGGGCACAGAACGAGCAGTACTTC.

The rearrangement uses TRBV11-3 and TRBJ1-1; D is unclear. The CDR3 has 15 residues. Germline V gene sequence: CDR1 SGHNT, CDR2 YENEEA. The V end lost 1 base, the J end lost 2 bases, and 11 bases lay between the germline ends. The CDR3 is CASSLGSRRNTEAFF. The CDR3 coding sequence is TGTGCCAGCAGCTTAGGGTCGCGGCGAAACACTGAAGCTTTCTTT. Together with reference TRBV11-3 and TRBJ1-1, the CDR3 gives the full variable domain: EAGVVQSPRYKIIEKKQPVAFWCNPISGHNTLYWYLQNLGQGPELLIRYENEEAVDDSQLPKDRFSAERLKGVDSTLKIQPAELGDSAVYLCASSLGSRRNTEAFFGQGTRLTVV.

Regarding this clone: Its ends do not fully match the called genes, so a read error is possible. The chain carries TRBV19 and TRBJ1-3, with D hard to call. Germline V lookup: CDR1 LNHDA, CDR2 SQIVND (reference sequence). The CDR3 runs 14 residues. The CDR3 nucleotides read TGTGCCAGTAGTCGCTTGAGCTCTCGAAACACCATATATTTT. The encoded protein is CASSRLSSRNTIYF.

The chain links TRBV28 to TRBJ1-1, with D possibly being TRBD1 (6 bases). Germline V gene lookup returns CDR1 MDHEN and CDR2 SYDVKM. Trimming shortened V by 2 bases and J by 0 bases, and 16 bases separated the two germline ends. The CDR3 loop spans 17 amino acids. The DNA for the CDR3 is TGTGCCAGCAGTTTAGTAGGAGGTGGGGGCATGAACACTGAAGCTTTCTTT. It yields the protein CASSLVGGGGMNTEAFF.

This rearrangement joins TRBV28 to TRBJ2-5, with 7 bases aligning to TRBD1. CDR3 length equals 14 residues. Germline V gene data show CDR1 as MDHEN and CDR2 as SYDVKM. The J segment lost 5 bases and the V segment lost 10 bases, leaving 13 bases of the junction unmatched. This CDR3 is CATKWAGGYETQYF. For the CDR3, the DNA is TGTGCCACCAAGTGGGCAGGGGGTTATGAGACCCAGTACTTC.

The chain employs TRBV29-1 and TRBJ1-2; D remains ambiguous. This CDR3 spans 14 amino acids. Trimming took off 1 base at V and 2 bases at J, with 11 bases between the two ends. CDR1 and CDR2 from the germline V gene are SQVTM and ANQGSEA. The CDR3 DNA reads TGCAGCGTTGAAGCCCTAGTATCCAACTATGGCTACACCTTC. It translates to CSVEALVSNYGYTF.

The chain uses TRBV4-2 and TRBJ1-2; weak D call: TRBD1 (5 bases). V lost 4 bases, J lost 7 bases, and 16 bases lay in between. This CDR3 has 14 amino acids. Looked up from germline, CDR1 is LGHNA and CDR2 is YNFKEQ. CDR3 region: CASSPAEGTGGYTF. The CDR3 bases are TGTGCCAGCAGCCCGGCGGAGGGTACAGGTGGCTACACCTTC.

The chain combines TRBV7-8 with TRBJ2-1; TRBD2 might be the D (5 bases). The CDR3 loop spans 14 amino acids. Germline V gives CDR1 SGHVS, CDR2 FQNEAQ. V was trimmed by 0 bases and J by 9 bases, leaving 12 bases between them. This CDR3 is CASSLAPGIREQFF. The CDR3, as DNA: TGTGCCAGCAGCTTAGCGCCGGGGATACGTGAGCAGTTCTTC.

The CDR3 DNA reads as TGTGCCAGCAGAAGCGGGGGCCCCACCGGGGAGCTGTTTTTT. The encoded protein is CASRSGGPTGELFF. V usage is TRBV2 and J usage is TRBJ2-2; 8 bases line up with TRBD2. The CDR3 is made up of 14 amino acids. CDR1 and CDR2 from the germline V gene are SNHLY and FYNNEI. The trim removed 6 bases at V and 4 bases at J, leaving 4 bases unmatched.

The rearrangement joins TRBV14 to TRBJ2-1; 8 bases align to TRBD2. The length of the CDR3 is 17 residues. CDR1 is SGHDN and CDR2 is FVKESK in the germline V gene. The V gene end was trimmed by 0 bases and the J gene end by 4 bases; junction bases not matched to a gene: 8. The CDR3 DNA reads TGTGCCAGCAGCCAAGATCTCGAGCGGGGGCCTTACAATGAGCAGTTCTTC. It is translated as CASSQDLERGPYNEQFF. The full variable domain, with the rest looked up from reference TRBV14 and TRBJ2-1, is EAGVTQFPSHSVIEKGQTVTLRCDPISGHDNLYWYRRVMGKEIKFLLHFVKESKQDESGMPNNRFLAERTGGTYSTLKVQPAELEDSGVYFCASSQDLERGPYNEQFFGPGTRLTVL.

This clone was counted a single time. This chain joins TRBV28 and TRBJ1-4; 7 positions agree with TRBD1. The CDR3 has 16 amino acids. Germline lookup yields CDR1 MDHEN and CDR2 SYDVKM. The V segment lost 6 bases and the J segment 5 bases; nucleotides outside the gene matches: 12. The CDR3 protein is CASSPITDRMNEKLFF. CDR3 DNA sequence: TGTGCCAGCAGCCCAATCACGGACAGGATGAATGAAAAACTGTTTTTT.

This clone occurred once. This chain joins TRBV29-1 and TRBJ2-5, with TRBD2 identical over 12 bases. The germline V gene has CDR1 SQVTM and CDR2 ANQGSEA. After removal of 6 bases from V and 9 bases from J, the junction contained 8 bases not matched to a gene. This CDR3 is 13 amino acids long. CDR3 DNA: TGCAGCGTACTCTCTAGCGGGGGGGCTCCCCAGTACTTC. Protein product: CSVLSSGGAPQYF. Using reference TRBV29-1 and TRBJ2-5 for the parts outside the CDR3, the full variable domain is SAVISQKPSRDICQRGTSLTIQCQVDSQVTMMFWYRQQPGQSLTLIATANQGSEATYESGFVIDKFPISRPNLTFSTLTVSNMSPEDSSIYLCSVLSSGGAPQYFGPGTRLLVL.

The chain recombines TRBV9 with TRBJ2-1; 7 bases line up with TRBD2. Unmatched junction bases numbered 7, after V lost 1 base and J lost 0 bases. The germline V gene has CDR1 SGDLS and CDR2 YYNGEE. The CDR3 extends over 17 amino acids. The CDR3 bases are TGTGCCAGCAGCGTATCGGGGGGTGCTAGCTCCTACAATGAGCAGTTCTTC. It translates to CASSVSGGASSYNEQFF.

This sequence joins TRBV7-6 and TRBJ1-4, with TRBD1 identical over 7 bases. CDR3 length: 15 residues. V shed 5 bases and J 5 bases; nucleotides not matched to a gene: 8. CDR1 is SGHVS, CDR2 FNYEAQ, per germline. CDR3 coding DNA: TGTGCCAGCAGCCCCGTAGACAGGGCGAATGAAAAACTGTTTTTT. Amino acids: CASSPVDRANEKLFF.